This T cell receptor (beta chain) was profiled in a study of T-cell memory formation after mild COVID-19. General study findings and limits: A subset of responding clones appeared in pre-infection memory, suggesting cross-reactive memory joined. Clones contracting day 15 to 85 were balanced CD4/CD8; later expanders leaned CD4+.

A few counts support this clonotype. Its cognate antigen is unknown. One entry per CDR3 protein results from TCRdb running MiXCR on the 5' RACE reads. The table records about 180,000 distinct CDR3 sequences, roughly 20% of them present only once. Between the trimmed V and J ends, which lost 4 bases and 5 bases, there was a span of 12 bases. This CDR3 contains 14 residues. The germline gives CDR1 SGHRS, CDR2 YFSETQ. The chain uses TRBV5-1 and TRBJ1-4; D unresolved. Source material: PBMCs or a T cell subset sorted from them (not recorded which). The receptor comes from a young man who had mild COVID-19 (a few samples of this study predate the infection). Cell type and time point are not known. DNA for the CDR3: TGCGCCAGCAGCCTCAGACCGAGAAATGAAAAACTGTTTTTT. Amino acid sequence: CASSLRPRNEKLFF.